One sample yielded the 11 T cell receptor beta chains listed below, sequenced in a study of T cell repertoires in aging, cancer and after chemotherapy. Amplification of TCR beta used genomic DNA extracted from peripheral blood. A mixed TRB-A/B primer pool amplified rearranged TRB by multiplex touch-down PCR. TCRdb redid the calling of the multiplex PCR reads with MiXCR, one entry per CDR3 protein. The sample gives about 1,200 distinct CDR3 sequences, roughly 24% of which show up once; approximately 24% is in the top ten. Sequenced sample: blood. The receptors come from a human donor with a blood cancer.

The V and J genes are TRBV11-2 and TRBJ2-1; maybe TRBD1 (5 bases). V was pared by 3 bases and J by 5 bases, with 11 bases between. The CDR3 totals 14 residues. Germline CDR1 and CDR2: SGHAT and FQNNGV. In DNA form, the CDR3 reads TGTGCCAGCAGCTTTGGGGCCTACGACAATGAGCAGTTCTTC. Protein sequence: CASSFGAYDNEQFF.

The chain is built from TRBV5-1 and TRBJ2-7, with 11 bases aligning to TRBD2. Unmatched junction bases numbered 10, after V lost 0 bases and J lost 5 bases. Per germline, CDR1 SGHRS and CDR2 YFSETQ. CDR3 length: 17 amino acids. Written as DNA, the CDR3 is TGCGCCAGCAGCTTGGCCCTTAGCGGGGGGGCCTACGACGAGCAGTACTTC. Translated: CASSLALSGGAYDEQYF.

The chain joins TRBV4-2 to TRBJ2-7, with 12 bases fitting TRBD1. V lost 0 bases to trimming and J lost 6 bases; unmatched junction nucleotides: 6. The CDR3 extends over 16 amino acids. Germline V CDR1 and CDR2: LGHNA, YNFKEQ. DNA for the CDR3: TGTGCCAGCAGCCAAGAGCTCCGGGACAGGGGGCGCGAGCAGTACTTC. Amino acid sequence: CASSQELRDRGREQYF.

This clonotype was seen more than once but under ten times. The chain couples TRBV11-3 to TRBJ2-1; D possibly matches TRBD1 or TRBD2 (5 bases each). Germline CDR1 SGHNT, CDR2 YENEEA. The CDR3 runs 16 residues. The ends were cut back, 5 bases at V and 4 bases at J, with 18 bases in the middle. CDR3 amino acids: CASSDTGTTLYNEQFF. The CDR3 nucleotides read TGTGCCAGCAGCGACACCGGGACGACCCTGTACAATGAGCAGTTCTTC. Full variable domain (outside the CDR3, taken from reference TRBV11-3 and TRBJ2-1): EAGVVQSPRYKIIEKKQPVAFWCNPISGHNTLYWYLQNLGQGPELLIRYENEEAVDDSQLPKDRFSAERLKGVDSTLKIQPAELGDSAVYLCASSDTGTTLYNEQFFGPGTRLTVL.

V usage is TRBV4-2 and J usage is TRBJ2-5; 7 bases are a match to TRBD2. This CDR3 is built from 16 residues. Germline V lookup: CDR1 LGHNA, CDR2 YNFKEQ. V shed 0 bases and J 5 bases; nucleotides not matched to a gene: 9. The CDR3 DNA reads as TGTGCCAGCAGCCAAGATCAGCTCGGGGGGTGGGAGACCCAGTACTTC. Translated, it gives CASSQDQLGGWETQYF.

The V gene is TRBV27, the J gene TRBJ2-7, with 8 positions matching TRBD2. Per germline, CDR1 MNHEY and CDR2 SMNVEV (reference sequence). V lost 8 bases, J lost 3 bases, and 6 bases stayed unmatched. This CDR3 contains 13 residues. CDR3 region: CASAGGGDYEQYF. The DNA of the CDR3 is TGTGCCAGCGCGGGGGGCGGAGACTACGAGCAGTACTTC.

This clonotype is judged large (0.1 to 1%). The rearrangement uses TRBV6-6 and TRBJ1-5, with D possibly TRBD1 on 5 matching bases. With 7 bases removed from V and 5 bases from J, the gap between germline ends came to 12 bases. The V gene's germline CDR1 is MNHNY and CDR2 SVGAGI (reference sequence). The CDR3 runs to 13 residues. DNA for the CDR3: TGTGCCAGCAAGCAGGGTGTCGATCAGCCCCAGCATTTT. Protein sequence: CASKQGVDQPQHF.

In its sample, this clonotype is large. The chain joins TRBV6-5 to TRBJ2-7, with D tentatively TRBD2 (5 bases). Per germline, CDR1 MNHEY and CDR2 SVGAGI. The germline V and J ends were trimmed by 0 bases and 2 bases, with 14 bases remaining between them. CDR3 length equals 16 residues. The CDR3 sequence is CASSYSGLSGTYEQYF. The CDR3 region has the DNA TGTGCCAGCAGTTACTCCGGCCTCAGCGGAACCTACGAGCAGTACTTC.

V gene TRBV20-1 combines with J gene TRBJ2-1; TRBD2 matches 7 bases. The CDR3 loop spans 14 amino acids. Germline trimming cut 5 bases from V and 2 bases from J; bases unmatched to any gene: 6. CDR1 DFQATT and CDR2 SNEGSKA come from the germline V gene (reference sequence). The CDR3 DNA sequence: TGCAGTGCTGGTGGCGGGAGAGCCTACAATGAGCAGTTCTTC. Translated: CSAGGGRAYNEQFF.

In its sample, this clonotype ranks as medium-sized. The chain carries TRBV6-2 or TRBV6-3 and TRBJ2-4; D not certain. Trimming stripped 2 bases from V and 9 bases from J, with 14 bases between. The germline V gene encodes CDR1 MNHEY and CDR2 SVGEGT. The CDR3 has 14 residues. CDR3 DNA: TGTGCCAGCAGTTACGGGGTTCCTGTGGGCATTCAGTACTTC. Translated, it gives CASSYGVPVGIQYF.

This clonotype was observed a handful of times. The V gene is TRBV7-2, the J gene TRBJ1-3; 7 nucleotides agree with TRBD1. The CDR3 consists of 15 residues. CDR1 and CDR2 from the germline V gene are SGHTA and FQGNSA. The junction had 3 bases not matched to a gene; V was cut back by 2 bases and J by 2 bases. Here the CDR3 reads CASSLSGTAGNTIYF. For the CDR3, the DNA is TGTGCCAGCAGCTTATCCGGGACAGCTGGAAACACCATATATTTT.